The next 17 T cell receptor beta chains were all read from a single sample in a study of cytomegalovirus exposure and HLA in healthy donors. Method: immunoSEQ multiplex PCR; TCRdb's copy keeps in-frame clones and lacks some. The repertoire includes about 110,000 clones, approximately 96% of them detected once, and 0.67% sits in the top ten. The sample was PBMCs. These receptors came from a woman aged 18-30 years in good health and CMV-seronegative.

In DNA form, the CDR3 reads TGCAGCGTTGTGCGGGACAGCACAGATACGCAGTATTTT. Its translation: CSVVRDSTDTQYF. The V call is TRBV29-1, the J call TRBJ2-3, with D possibly being TRBD2 (6 bases). The CDR3 length is 13 residues. Deletions cut 4 bases from V and 0 bases from J, with 8 bases between. The V gene's germline CDR1 is SQVTM and CDR2 ANQGSEA.

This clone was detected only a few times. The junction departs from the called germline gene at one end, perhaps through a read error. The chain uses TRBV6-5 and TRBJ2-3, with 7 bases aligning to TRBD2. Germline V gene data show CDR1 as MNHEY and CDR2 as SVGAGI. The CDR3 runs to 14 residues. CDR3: CASSYSTSRDTQYF. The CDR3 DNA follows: TGTGCCAGCAGTTACTCGACTAGCAGAGATACGCAGTATTTT.

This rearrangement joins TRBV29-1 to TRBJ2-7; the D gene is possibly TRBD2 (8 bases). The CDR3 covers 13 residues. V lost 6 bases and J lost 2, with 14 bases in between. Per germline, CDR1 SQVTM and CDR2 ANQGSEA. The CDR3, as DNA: TGCAGCGTACGGGGGGGACAGACCTACGAGCAGTACTTC. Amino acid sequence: CSVRGGQTYEQYF.

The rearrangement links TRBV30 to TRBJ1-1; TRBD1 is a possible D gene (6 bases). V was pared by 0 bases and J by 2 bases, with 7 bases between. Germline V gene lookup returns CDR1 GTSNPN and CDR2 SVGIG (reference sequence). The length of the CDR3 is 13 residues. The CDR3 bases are TGTGCCTGGAGTGTACAGGGAAACACTGAAGCTTTCTTT. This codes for CAWSVQGNTEAFF.

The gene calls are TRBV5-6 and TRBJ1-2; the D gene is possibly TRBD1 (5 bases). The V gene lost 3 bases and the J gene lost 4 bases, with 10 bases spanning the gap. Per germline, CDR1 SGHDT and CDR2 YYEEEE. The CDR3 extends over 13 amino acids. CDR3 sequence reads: CASSYTGVYGYTF. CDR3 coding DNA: TGTGCCAGCAGCTATACAGGAGTCTATGGCTACACCTTC.

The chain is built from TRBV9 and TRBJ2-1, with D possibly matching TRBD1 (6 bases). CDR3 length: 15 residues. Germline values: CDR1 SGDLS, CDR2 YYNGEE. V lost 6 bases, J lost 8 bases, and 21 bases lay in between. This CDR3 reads CASTSGARNWDEQFF. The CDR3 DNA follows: TGTGCCAGCACATCAGGGGCGAGAAATTGGGATGAGCAGTTCTTC.

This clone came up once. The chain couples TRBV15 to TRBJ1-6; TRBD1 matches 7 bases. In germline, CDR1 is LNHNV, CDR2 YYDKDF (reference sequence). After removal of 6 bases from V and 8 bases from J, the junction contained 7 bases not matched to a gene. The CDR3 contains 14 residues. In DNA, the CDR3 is TGTGCCACCAGAGCGACAGGGTTGGATTCACCCCTCCACTTT. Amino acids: CATRATGLDSPLHF. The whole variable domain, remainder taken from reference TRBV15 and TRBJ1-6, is DAMVIQNPRYQVTQFGKPVTLSCSQTLNHNVMYWYQQKSSQAPKLLFHYYDKDFNNEADTPDNFQSRRPNTSFCFLDIRSPGLGDTAMYLCATRATGLDSPLHFGNGTRLTVT.

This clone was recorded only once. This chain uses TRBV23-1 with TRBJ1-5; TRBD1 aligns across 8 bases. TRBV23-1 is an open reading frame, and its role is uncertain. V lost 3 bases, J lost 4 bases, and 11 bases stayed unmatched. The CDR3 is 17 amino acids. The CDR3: CASSHPPRQGRNQPQHF. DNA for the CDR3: TGCGCCAGCAGTCATCCCCCTCGACAGGGGCGGAATCAGCCCCAGCATTTT.

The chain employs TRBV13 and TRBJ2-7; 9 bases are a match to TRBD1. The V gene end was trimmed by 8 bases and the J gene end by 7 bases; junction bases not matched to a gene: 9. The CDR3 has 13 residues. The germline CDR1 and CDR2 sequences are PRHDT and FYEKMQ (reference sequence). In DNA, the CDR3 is TGTGCCAGCGGGACCGGGACAGGGTTAGAGCAGTACTTC. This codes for CASGTGTGLEQYF.

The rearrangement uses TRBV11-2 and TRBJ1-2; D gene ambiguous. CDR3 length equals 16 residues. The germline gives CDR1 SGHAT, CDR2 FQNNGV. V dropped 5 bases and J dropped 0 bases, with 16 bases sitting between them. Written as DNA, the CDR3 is TGTGCCAGCAGCCCGAACGTTGAGTATACTAACTATGGCTACACCTTC. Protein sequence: CASSPNVEYTNYGYTF.

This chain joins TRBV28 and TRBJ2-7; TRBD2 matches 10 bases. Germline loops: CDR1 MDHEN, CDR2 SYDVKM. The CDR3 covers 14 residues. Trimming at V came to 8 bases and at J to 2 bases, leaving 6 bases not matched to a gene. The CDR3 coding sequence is TGTGCCAGCCTTGTAGCGGGGGGCACCTACGAGCAGTACTTC. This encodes CASLVAGGTYEQYF.

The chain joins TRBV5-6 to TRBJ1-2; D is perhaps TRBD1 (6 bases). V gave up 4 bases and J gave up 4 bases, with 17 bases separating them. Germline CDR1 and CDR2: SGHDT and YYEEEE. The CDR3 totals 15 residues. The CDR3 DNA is TGTGCCAGCAGCCTTGAAACAGGGTCGGGCTATGGCTACACCTTC. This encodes CASSLETGSGYGYTF.

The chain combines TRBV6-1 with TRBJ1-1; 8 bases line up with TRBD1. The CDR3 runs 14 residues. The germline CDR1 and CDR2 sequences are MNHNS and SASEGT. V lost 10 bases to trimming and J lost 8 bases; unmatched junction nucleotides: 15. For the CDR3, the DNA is TGTGCCACCCGCGATCAGGGGGCGCGCCCCGAAGCTTTCTTT. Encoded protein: CATRDQGARPEAFF.

This CDR3 reads CASSFSGGVATNEKLFF. CDR3 DNA: TGTGCCAGCAGCTTTTCCGGGGGGGTTGCAACTAATGAAAAACTGTTTTTT. This chain links TRBV7-2 with TRBJ1-4, with D tentatively TRBD1 (5 bases). V lost 3 bases to trimming and J lost 0 bases, with 14 bases between them. CDR3 length: 17 amino acids. Germline V CDR1 and CDR2: SGHTA, FQGNSA.

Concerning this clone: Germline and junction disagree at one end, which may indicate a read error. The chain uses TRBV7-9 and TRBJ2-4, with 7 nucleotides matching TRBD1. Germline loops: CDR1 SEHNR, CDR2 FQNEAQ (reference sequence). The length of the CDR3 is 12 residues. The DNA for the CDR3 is TGTGCGAGCACAGGGGATGTGAACATTCAGTACTTC. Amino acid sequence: CASTGDVNIQYF.

The chain's CDR3 is CASSSTGVFYGYTF. The CDR3 DNA sequence: TGTGCCAGCAGCTCGACAGGGGTGTTCTATGGCTACACCTTC. The V gene is TRBV7-2, the J gene TRBJ1-2, with 8 bases lining up with TRBD1. Trimming at V came to 4 bases and at J to 4 bases, leaving 5 bases not matched to a gene. Germline loops: CDR1 SGHTA, CDR2 FQGNSA. The CDR3 sequence is 14 residues long. Using reference TRBV7-2 and TRBJ1-2 for the parts outside the CDR3, the full variable domain is GAGVSQSPSNKVTEKGKDVELRCDPISGHTALYWYRQSLGQGLEFLIYFQGNSAPDKSGLPSDRFSAERTGGSVSTLTIQRTQQEDSAVYLCASSSTGVFYGYTFGSGTRLTVV.

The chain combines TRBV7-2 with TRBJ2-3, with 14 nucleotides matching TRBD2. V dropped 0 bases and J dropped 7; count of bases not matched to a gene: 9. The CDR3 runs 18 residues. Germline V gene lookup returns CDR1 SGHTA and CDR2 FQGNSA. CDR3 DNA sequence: TGTGCCAGCAGCTTAGCGCTGGTGACTAGCGGGGGGGCTTATACGCAGTATTTT. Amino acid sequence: CASSLALVTSGGAYTQYF.